The following is a T cell receptor (beta chain) sequence with its context. Sequencing used immunoSEQ multiplex PCR; TCRdb keeps in-frame clones, though not all of them. The sample lists around 750,000 clones, 74% occurring once. The sample is drawn from a study of shared clonotypes between healthy human individuals. Study-level background: A donor's plate count was three for CD4 naive and three for CD4 memory; CD8 naive had two and CD8 memory one.

Input material: memory CD4+ T cells sorted from blood. The subset: CD45RA-negative fraction. This clonotype originated in a woman aged 25 to 39 in good health.

Here the CDR3 reads CASSSPGQNYEQYF. The DNA of the CDR3 is TGTGCCAGCAGTTCACCGGGACAAAATTACGAGCAGTACTTC. This chain joins TRBV28 and TRBJ2-7; possibly TRBD1 for D (6 bases). The V gene's germline CDR1 is MDHEN and CDR2 SYDVKM. This CDR3 is 14 amino acids long. The V end was cut by 4 bases, the J end by 4 bases, with 14 bases between.